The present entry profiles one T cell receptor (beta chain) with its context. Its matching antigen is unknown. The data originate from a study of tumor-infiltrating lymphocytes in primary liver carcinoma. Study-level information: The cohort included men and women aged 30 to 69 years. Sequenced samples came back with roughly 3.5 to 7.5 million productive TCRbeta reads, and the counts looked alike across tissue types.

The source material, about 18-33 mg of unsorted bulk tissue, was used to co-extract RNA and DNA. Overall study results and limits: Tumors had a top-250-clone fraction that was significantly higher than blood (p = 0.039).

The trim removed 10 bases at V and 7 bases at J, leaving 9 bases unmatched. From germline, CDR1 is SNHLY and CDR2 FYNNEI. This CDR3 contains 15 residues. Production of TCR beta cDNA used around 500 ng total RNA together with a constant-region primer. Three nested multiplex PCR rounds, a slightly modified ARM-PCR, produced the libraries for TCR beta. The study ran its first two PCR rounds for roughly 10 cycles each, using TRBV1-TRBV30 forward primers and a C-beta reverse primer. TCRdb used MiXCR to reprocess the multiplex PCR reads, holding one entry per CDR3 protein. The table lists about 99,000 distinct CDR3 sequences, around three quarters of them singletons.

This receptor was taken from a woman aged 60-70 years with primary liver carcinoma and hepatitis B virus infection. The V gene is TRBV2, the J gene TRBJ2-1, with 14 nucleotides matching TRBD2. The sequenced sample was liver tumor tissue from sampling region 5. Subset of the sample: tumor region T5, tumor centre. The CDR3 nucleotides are TGTGCCACCTCGGGACTAGCGGGAGTCCGTAATGAGCAGTTCTTC. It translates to CATSGLAGVRNEQFF.